The present T cell receptor beta chain was sequenced within a study of cytomegalovirus exposure and HLA in healthy donors. As to this clone: Its matching antigen is unknown.

General study results and limits: Subsequent analysis found a tendency for first-cohort TCR clusters to co-occur within the roughly 130 validation repertoires. Most TCR sequences proved rare, with some public TCRs found in many donors. The study labeled 180 or so TCR beta chains cytomegalovirus-associated. In vitro experiments confirmed that three CMV-associated chains were specific for CMV antigens.

Measured with immunoSEQ multiplex PCR; TCRdb has only the in-frame clones, and not every one. The table lists about 360,000 clones, more than 80% of them singletons. The TCR comes from a woman under 30 in good health and CMV-seronegative. Sequenced: PBMCs.

CDR3 coding DNA: TGTGCCCCTATTTCCACCAGGGGAAGGCAGCCCCAGCATTTT. It encodes CAPISTRGRQPQHF. The rearrangement joins TRBV6-7 to TRBJ1-5; tentative D call: TRBD1 (6 bases). TRBV6-7 qualifies as an ORF whose function is uncertain. The CDR3 has 14 residues. V lost 11 bases and J lost 7, with 21 bases in between.